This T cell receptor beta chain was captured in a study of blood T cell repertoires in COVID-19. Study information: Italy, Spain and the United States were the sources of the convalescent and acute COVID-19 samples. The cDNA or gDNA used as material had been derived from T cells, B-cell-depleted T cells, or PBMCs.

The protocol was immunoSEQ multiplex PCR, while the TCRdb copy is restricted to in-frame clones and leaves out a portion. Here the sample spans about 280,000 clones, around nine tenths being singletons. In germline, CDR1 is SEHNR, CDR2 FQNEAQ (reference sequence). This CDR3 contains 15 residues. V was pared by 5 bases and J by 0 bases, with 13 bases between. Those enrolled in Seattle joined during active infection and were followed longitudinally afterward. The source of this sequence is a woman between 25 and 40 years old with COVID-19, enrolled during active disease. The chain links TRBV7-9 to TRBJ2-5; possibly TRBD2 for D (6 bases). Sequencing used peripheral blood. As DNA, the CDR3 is TGTGCCAGCAGCCGGCGGAGGGGCCACCAAGAGACCCAGTACTTC. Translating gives CASSRRRGHQETQYF.